One sample yielded the 10 T cell receptor beta chains listed below, sequenced in a study of neurological immune-mediated disorders. TCRdb analysed the 5' RACE reads with MiXCR anew, one entry per CDR3 protein. Of tens of thousands of distinct CDR3 sequences listed, roughly 10% are singletons. Time point specified: longitudinal time-point 1 (baseline). Sequencing was performed on PBMCs. The source is a male donor with HTLV-1-associated myelopathy (HAM/TSP).

This chain joins TRBV5-1 and TRBJ1-2; 9 bases match TRBD1. The CDR3 covers 14 residues. The germline CDR1 and CDR2 sequences are SGHRS and YFSETQ. V lost 0 bases, J lost 8 bases, and 5 bases stayed unmatched. CDR3 sequence (DNA): TGCGCCAGCAGCTTGGGGGACAGGGATCAAGGCTACACCTTC. Protein sequence: CASSLGDRDQGYTF. The whole variable domain, remainder taken from reference TRBV5-1 and TRBJ1-2, is KAGVTQTPRYLIKTRGQQVTLSCSPISGHRSVSWYQQTPGQGLQFLFEYFSETQRNKGNFPGRFSGRQFSNSRSEMNVSTLELGDSALYLCASSLGDRDQGYTFGSGTRLTVV.

Ten or more counts support this clonotype. The CDR3 here is CSAKSFRDPNTIYF. The DNA of the CDR3 is TGCAGTGCTAAGTCGTTCAGGGACCCAAACACCATATATTTT. V gene TRBV20-1 combines with J gene TRBJ1-3, with D possibly TRBD1 on 5 matching bases. CDR1 is DFQATT and CDR2 is SNEGSKA in the germline V gene (reference sequence). V dropped 4 bases and J dropped 6 bases, with 16 bases sitting between them. The CDR3 runs to 14 residues.

In its sample, this clonotype was seen many times. CDR3 DNA sequence: TGCAGTGCTAGTTTCAGGACGGAGGAAAATCAGCCCCAGCATTTT. It specifies CSASFRTEENQPQHF. The V gene is TRBV20-1, the J gene TRBJ1-5; D gene uncertain. The germline CDR1 and CDR2 sequences are DFQATT and SNEGSKA (reference sequence). This CDR3 spans 15 amino acids. Trimming pared 3 bases from V and 4 bases from J, leaving 16 bases between.

This clonotype was recorded many times. V gene TRBV20-1 combines with J gene TRBJ2-7; 10 positions agree with TRBD1. J lost 5 bases, V lost 7 bases, and 5 bases had no gene match. The germline V gene encodes CDR1 DFQATT and CDR2 SNEGSKA (reference sequence). The CDR3 has 12 residues. CDR3 bases: TGCAGTGGGACCGGGACAGGGGACGAGCAGTACTTC. As protein: CSGTGTGDEQYF.

This clonotype has at least ten counts. This chain connects TRBV6-5 to TRBJ2-2; 7 bases are shared with TRBD2. The J segment lost 0 bases and the V segment lost 1 base, leaving 2 bases of the junction unmatched. CDR1 and CDR2 (germline): MNHEY, SVGAGI. CDR3 length: 16 residues. CDR3: CASSYFRGANTGELFF. Here the CDR3 DNA reads TGTGCCAGCAGTTACTTCCGGGGGGCGAACACCGGGGAGCTGTTTTTT.

The sample holds many counts of this clonotype. The chain combines TRBV6-2 or TRBV6-3 with TRBJ2-3; the D is unclear. In germline, CDR1 is MNHEY, CDR2 SVGEGT. Trimming removed 2 bases from V and 6 bases from J, with 24 bases in between. The CDR3 length is 18 residues. CDR3 bases: TGTGCCAGCAGTTACGATAGTGAGCGTCGTGCTCGCCCCGATACGCAGTATTTT. Protein: CASSYDSERRARPDTQYF.

This clonotype has just a few counts. This chain links TRBV12-3 or TRBV12-4 with TRBJ1-2; D possibly corresponds to TRBD1 (5 bases). V was pared by 0 bases and J by 7 bases, with 21 bases between. The CDR3 has 17 amino acids. The CDR3, as DNA: TGTGCCAGCAGTTTAGCGCTAACGGCAGGGCCTGGGGTTGGCTACACCTTC. Residues: CASSLALTAGPGVGYTF.

This clonotype is medium-sized in the sample. The V call is TRBV6-6, the J call TRBJ1-2; maybe TRBD1 (5 bases). CDR1 is MNHNY and CDR2 is SVGAGI in the germline V gene (reference sequence). The CDR3 length is 17 residues. V was clipped by 5 bases and J by 3 bases, with 22 bases between them. CDR3 nucleotide sequence: TGTGCCAGCAGTCCGACCGCCGGCAGGATGGGGGACTATGGCTACACCTTC. It is translated as CASSPTAGRMGDYGYTF.

There are many counts of this clonotype. The J gene is TRBJ2-5, the V gene TRBV19; the match to TRBD2 covers 7 bases. CDR1 and CDR2 from the germline V gene are LNHDA and SQIVND (reference sequence). This CDR3 has 13 residues. Trimming at V came to 5 bases and at J to 5 bases, leaving 5 bases not matched to a gene. The CDR3 loop reads CASSGAGVETQYF. In DNA, the CDR3 is TGTGCCAGTAGTGGCGCGGGGGTCGAGACCCAGTACTTC.

This clonotype was observed many times. The chain carries TRBV5-1 and TRBJ1-1; D call uncertain. Looked up from germline, CDR1 is SGHRS and CDR2 is YFSETQ. Trimming left V 5 bases short and J 1 base short, with 12 bases between. The CDR3 is made up of 14 amino acids. The CDR3 DNA reads TGCGCCAGCAGGTTGACGGACTCGAACACTGAAGCTTTCTTT. Translated, it gives CASRLTDSNTEAFF.